This TCR beta chain appears in the sequencing data of a study of chemoradiotherapy in HPV16-positive cancers (dated by TCRdb to the early 2020s). Study-wide context: Functional T-cell assays on cells from a couple of HPV16-positive patients defined candidate HPV-specific T-cell clones and common TCR motifs. The study asked whether T-cell immunity to the HPV oncoproteins E6 and E7 changes during chemoradiotherapy and whether this immunity affects survival. The candidate HPV-specific TCRs and motifs were then tracked in TCR repertoires from around 86 patients with HPV-related cancers. Study-wide conclusions, independent of this receptor: Expansion of candidate HPV-specific clones and E7-related TCR motifs was observed in the tumor microenvironment during treatment, whereas no such expansion was observed for non-HPV-specific T cells. The functional definition of HPV-specific T cells was derived from only a couple of HPV16-positive patients, and the survival association was reported for HPV16-positive patients. In HPV16-positive patients, expansion of HPV-responsive T cells during chemoradiotherapy was found to be associated with improved recurrence-free survival.

Library construction relied on the immunoSEQ multiplex PCR assay. This is the immuneACCESS table as TCRdb keeps it, with only in-frame sequences that have V and J called. A part of the clones is gone; compared with another copy, unresolved V genes explain less than half, and the rest is unexplained. The sample table records some 17,000 clones; 85% to 90% of these occur just once. The ten largest clones capture about 2.3% of the sample. Because repertoires were sampled repeatedly during chemoradiotherapy, clonal expansion in the tumor microenvironment could be followed. This clone was seen just once. Its target antigen remains unknown. No base-level quality is on record; no much larger clone is a single base apart. The receptor was derived from a human donor with HPV-associated anogenital cancer. The source was blood, collected from a patient who underwent chemoradiotherapy.

The DNA is TGTGCCAGCAGTTTATATGGGGTAATCGACACCGGGGAGCTGTTTTTT. Translated, it gives CASSLYGVIDTGELFF. The chain couples TRBV28 to TRBJ2-2; the D gene cannot be resolved reliably. Cut back by 1 base and 3 bases, the V and J ends lie 12 bases apart. Reading from cysteine to phenylalanine, the CDR3 counts 16 amino acids. Only CDR3 DNA remains: 48 bases, in frame from the first base. Sequences MDHEN (CDR1) and SYDVKM (CDR2) are obtained from the germline V gene.